This T cell receptor beta chain was sequenced during a study of CD8 T cells in ankylosing spondylitis. This clonotype has at least ten counts. Its antigen is as yet unknown. One entry per CDR3 protein results from TCRdb running MiXCR on the 5' RACE reads. This sample has about 130,000 distinct CDR3 sequences, with 7% found just once. Trimming took 6 bases from V and 0 from J, leaving 15 bases between them. This CDR3 has 15 amino acids. Germline values: CDR1 KGHSH, CDR2 LQKENI. Findings and caveats of the study: Seemingly distinctive of ankylosing spondylitis blood was a TCR beta motif formed by eight highly homologous variants.

The chain is built from TRBV18 and TRBJ2-7; D possibly corresponds to TRBD2 (6 bases). The TCR was taken from a male donor with ankylosing spondylitis or in good health (not recorded which). Sequenced sample: blood, either unsorted or a sorted T cell fraction (not recorded which). For the CDR3, the DNA is TGTGCCAGCTCTGGCGGGACCGGTAGCTCCTACGAGCAGTACTTC. It is translated as CASSGGTGSSYEQYF.